This T cell receptor (beta chain) was sequenced for a study of blood T cell repertoires in COVID-19. Overall study context: From T cells, B-cell-depleted T cells, or PBMCs came the material, which was cDNA or gDNA.

The table lists this clone with a few counts. The germline V gene encodes CDR1 MDHEN and CDR2 SYDVKM. V shed 3 bases and J 6 bases; nucleotides not matched to a gene: 5. This CDR3 comprises 15 residues. Here immunoSEQ multiplex PCR was the method, and the copy in TCRdb shows in-frame clones only, minus some. The sample contains 110,000 to 150,000 clones, about 82% of which appear only once. This TCR was sampled from a middle-aged woman who had recovered from COVID-19. The chain combines TRBV28 with TRBJ1-3; 10 bases line up with TRBD1. The sequencing input was PBMCs or T cells enriched from blood (not recorded which). CDR3 coding DNA: TGTGCCAGCAGTTTCCACGGGACAGGGGAAAACACCATATATTTT. It translates to CASSFHGTGENTIYF.